Reported below is one T cell receptor beta chain. No antigen is known for it. The sequenced template was cDNA made from the entire isolated RNA. The data were produced by immunoSEQ multiplex PCR, yet TCRdb's version contains in-frame clones alone and is incomplete. The sample carries roughly 610,000 clones, 15% to 19% recorded once. These data belong to a study of beta chain features in type 1 diabetes. The CDR3 loop spans 13 amino acids. Trimming stripped 5 bases from V and 9 bases from J, with 14 bases between. Germline V CDR1 and CDR2: SGHDN, FVKESK. Study findings and constraints: Comparison showed that naive, central memory and Treg TCRB repertoires appeared more similar among patients than among healthy donors. Significant though moderate, a shortening of TCRB CDR3s appeared in all four CD4+ subsets of Type 1 diabetes patients.

The sequencing input was naive CD4+ T cells from blood. J is TRBJ2-1 and V is TRBV14; D might be TRBD1 (5 bases). The TCR originated in a man between 18 and 35 years old in good health. CDR3 sequence (DNA): TGTGCCAGCAGCACCCACAGGATGGGTGAGCAGTTCTTC. As protein: CASSTHRMGEQFF.